Below, one T cell receptor (beta chain) is given with its context. Its target is not known. Time point: patch test 1, 2 weeks after DPC sensitization. Treatment indicated: therapeutic diphenylcyclopropenone sensitization with weekly scalp DPC. These data come from a study of human T cells and chemical hapten exposure. Study-level background: A patient group, mainly female, showed alopecia areata, totalis or universalis.

Study results and limitations: Alopecia in all donors means immunity may differ from healthy individuals. Positively correlated with patch test score were the counts of PT1 expanded TCRs.

Single cDNA molecules in the library carried unique molecular identifiers attached during preparation. TCRdb processed the RACE reads anew with MiXCR; each CDR3 protein has one entry. There are fewer than 500,000 distinct CDR3 sequences in the sample; approximately 5.1% occur only once, and 2% to 2.5% lies in the top ten. The CDR3 loop spans 14 amino acids. Germline CDR1 is MNHEY and CDR2 is SVGAGI. After removal of 6 bases from V and 8 bases from J, the junction contained 11 bases not matched to a gene. V is TRBV6-5 and J is TRBJ2-5, with 8 bases lining up with TRBD2. The clonotype originates from a woman aged 45-65 years with alopecia areata. Some clones in this sample may be carry-over from other donors' samples. The source material was whole blood, sampled in connection with sensitization to the hapten diphenylcyclopropenone (DPC). The chain's CDR3 is CASSSRGGRGTQYF. In DNA form, the CDR3 reads TGTGCCAGCAGCTCCCGGGGGGGGCGGGGAACCCAGTACTTC.